A selection of T cell receptor beta chains follows, all from one sample in a study of T cell repertoires in aging, cancer and after chemotherapy. MiXCR, run by TCRdb on the multiplex PCR reads, gives a single entry per CDR3 protein. Of some 10,000 distinct CDR3 sequences in the sample, roughly 37% were seen once. The sequencing sample was made of blood. These receptors were obtained from a human donor in good health. The CDR3 runs from the conserved cysteine through the conserved F or W. A D gene is named only where the DNA matches it firmly. Size is stated for part of the rows, as once, few or many counts, or as a class when the clone is expanded.

size: .; J: TRBJ2-3; V: TRBV30; D: TRBD2; DNA: TGTGCCTGGAGGTTTAGCGGGAGAAATACGCAGTATTTT; CDR3: CAWRFSGRNTQYF
size: .; J: TRBJ2-4; V: TRBV12-3/TRBV12-4; D: .; DNA: TGTGCCAGCAGTTTAGCGTGGCTAGATCAGAACATTCAGTACTTC; CDR3: CASSLAWLDQNIQYF
size: few; J: TRBJ2-7; V: TRBV29-1; D: .; DNA: TGCAGCGTTGAGGGCGGGGGCGAGTCCCACTACAACGAGCAGTACTTC; CDR3: CSVEGGGESHYNEQYF
size: .; J: TRBJ2-7; V: TRBV7-2; D: TRBD2; DNA: TGTGCCAGCAGCTTAGTGATGGGACTAGCGAGCTCCTACGAGCAGTACTTC; CDR3: CASSLVMGLASSYEQYF
size: few; J: TRBJ2-5; V: TRBV7-6; D: TRBD1; DNA: TGTGCCAGCAGCCCAGGGACAGGCAGGGCCCAAGAGACCCAGTACTTC; CDR3: CASSPGTGRAQETQYF
size: few; J: TRBJ1-5; V: TRBV6-1; D: TRBD1; DNA: TGTGCCAGCAGTGGCAGAGAGCGGGGACAGACAAGCAATCAGCCCCAGCATTTT; CDR3: CASSGRERGQTSNQPQHF
size: medium-sized; J: TRBJ2-7; V: TRBV29-1; D: .; DNA: TGCAGCGTTGAAGAACGGGACTCCTACGAGCAGTACTTC; CDR3: CSVEERDSYEQYF
size: .; J: TRBJ2-3; V: TRBV12-3/TRBV12-4; D: TRBD2; DNA: TGTGCCAGCAGGAGCGGGAGGGGTTCGGATACGCAGTATTTT; CDR3: CASRSGRGSDTQYF
size: medium-sized; J: TRBJ2-6; V: TRBV29-1; D: .; DNA: TGCAGCGTCTACACCTCTGGGGCCAACGTCCTGACTTTC; CDR3: CSVYTSGANVLTF
size: .; J: TRBJ2-5; V: TRBV7-9; D: TRBD1; DNA: TGTGCCAGCAGTTTCCTCCTGCCGGGACAGGGAAAAGAGACCCAGTACTTC; CDR3: CASSFLLPGQGKETQYF
size: few; J: TRBJ2-5; V: TRBV6-5; D: TRBD2; DNA: TGTGCCAGCAGTTACTCGCTGTTCGGGGGGCAAGAGACCCAGTACTTC; CDR3: CASSYSLFGGQETQYF
size: once; J: TRBJ2-7; V: TRBV27; D: TRBD2; DNA: TGTGCCAGCAGCTATATCACTAGCGTAACCTACGAGCAGTACTTC; CDR3: CASSYITSVTYEQYF
size: .; J: TRBJ2-1; V: TRBV19; D: .; DNA: TGTGCCAGTAGTCCGAACAATGAGCAGTTCTTC; CDR3: CASSPNNEQFF
size: .; J: TRBJ2-1; V: TRBV27; D: TRBD2; DNA: TGTGCCAGCAGTTTACGGGGGGTCCATGAGCAGTCCTTC; CDR3: CASSLRGVHEQSF
size: .; J: TRBJ2-7; V: TRBV19; D: TRBD1; DNA: TGTGCCAGTAGGGACAGGGGGACCTACGAGCAGTACTTC; CDR3: CASRDRGTYEQYF
size: .; J: TRBJ2-1; V: TRBV20-1; D: TRBD2; DNA: TGCAGTGCCTTTAGCGGGTCCTACAATGAGCAGTTCTTC; CDR3: CSAFSGSYNEQFF
size: .; J: TRBJ1-2; V: TRBV29-1; D: .; DNA: TGCAGCGTTGCGGTTGATGGGGCCAACTATGGCTACACCTTC; CDR3: CSVAVDGANYGYTF
size: few; J: TRBJ2-1; V: TRBV18; D: .; DNA: TGTGCCAGCTTCTCTAGCAATGAGCAGTTCTTC; CDR3: CASFSSNEQFF
size: few; J: TRBJ2-4; V: TRBV27; D: .; DNA: TGTGCCGGCGATGCTTTGTTTACCAAAAACATTCAGTACTTC; CDR3: CAGDALFTKNIQYF
size: .; J: TRBJ2-1; V: TRBV18; D: .; DNA: TGTGCCAGCTCACCCCCCACGAAGGGGCGGGAGCAGTTCTTC; CDR3: CASSPPTKGREQFF
size: .; J: TRBJ2-3; V: TRBV11-1; D: TRBD2; DNA: TGTGCCAGCAGCCCGGGACTAGCGGGAGATTGGGGAGATACGCAGTATTTT; CDR3: CASSPGLAGDWGDTQYF
size: few; J: TRBJ2-4; V: TRBV19; D: TRBD2; DNA: TGTGCCAGTAGTTCGGAGCGGGAGCAAGCCAAAAACATTCAGTACTTC; CDR3: CASSSEREQAKNIQYF
size: .; J: TRBJ2-7; V: TRBV6-2/TRBV6-3; D: .; DNA: TGTGCCAGCAGTTCTCCAGTTTCCTACGAGCAGTACTTC; CDR3: CASSSPVSYEQYF
size: medium-sized; J: TRBJ2-1; V: TRBV19; D: .; DNA: TGTGCCAGTAGTATAGTCGGGGAGAACAATGAGCAGTTCTTC; CDR3: CASSIVGENNEQFF
size: medium-sized; J: TRBJ2-3; V: TRBV29-1; D: TRBD2; DNA: TGCAGCGTTGGTGTAGCGGGAGGGGTAGATACGCAGTATTTT; CDR3: CSVGVAGGVDTQYF
size: .; J: TRBJ2-2; V: TRBV18; D: .; DNA: TGTGCCAGCTCACCGCGTGGAGTATCCCGGGACCAACTAAACACCGGGGAGCTGTTTTTT; CDR3: CASSPRGVSRDQLNTGELFF
size: .; J: TRBJ2-5; V: TRBV7-6; D: .; DNA: TGTGCCAGCACATGGTACCAAGAGACCCAGTACTTC; CDR3: CASTWYQETQYF
size: .; J: TRBJ2-1; V: TRBV18; D: .; DNA: TGTGCCAGCTCACCACAGGGGGATTACAATGAGCAGTTCTTC; CDR3: CASSPQGDYNEQFF
size: .; J: TRBJ1-4; V: TRBV28; D: .; DNA: TGTGCCAGCAGTACCGCCAGGCAAGTGATGTTTTTT; CDR3: CASSTARQVMFF
size: few; J: TRBJ2-2; V: TRBV24-1; D: .; DNA: TGTGCCACCAGTGATAGGTCCGACACCGGGGAGCTGTTTTTT; CDR3: CATSDRSDTGELFF
size: .; J: TRBJ2-1; V: TRBV6-5; D: .; DNA: TGTGCCAGCAGTTCTGGGTGGGATGAGCAGTTCTTC; CDR3: CASSSGWDEQFF
size: .; J: TRBJ2-3; V: TRBV5-1; D: .; DNA: TGCGCCAGCAGCTTGGAGGGTTCTACCCCAGATACGCAGTATTTT; CDR3: CASSLEGSTPDTQYF
size: .; J: TRBJ2-3; V: TRBV15; D: .; DNA: TGTGCCACCAGCAGAGACCAACAGGGATCGCAGTATTTT; CDR3: CATSRDQQGSQYF
size: .; J: TRBJ2-5; V: TRBV5-5; D: TRBD1; DNA: TGTGCCAGCACCCCGGGACAGTTAGAGACCCAGTACTTC; CDR3: CASTPGQLETQYF
size: .; J: TRBJ2-1; V: TRBV20-1; D: .; DNA: TGCAGTGCTATTCGCCCAGGGGCCTACAATGAGCAGTTCTTC; CDR3: CSAIRPGAYNEQFF
size: .; J: TRBJ1-2; V: TRBV30; D: .; DNA: TGTGCCTGGGCGCGGAAGGCCGGCTATGGCTACACCTTC; CDR3: CAWARKAGYGYTF
size: .; J: TRBJ1-5; V: TRBV19; D: .; DNA: TGTGCCAGTAGGGACAGTCAACGGCGTAATCAGCCCCAGCATTTT; CDR3: CASRDSQRRNQPQHF
size: .; J: TRBJ2-5; V: TRBV7-2; D: .; DNA: TGTGCCAGCAGCAAAAGGCGGGTTCAAGAGACCCAGTACTTC; CDR3: CASSKRRVQETQYF
size: .; J: TRBJ2-7; V: TRBV7-9; D: .; DNA: TGTGCCACCCTCCCTACAAGGGGGTCCTACGAGCAGTACTTC; CDR3: CATLPTRGSYEQYF
size: .; J: TRBJ1-6; V: TRBV20-1; D: .; DNA: TGCAGTGCCTCTCTCGCCGGGACACCCAATTCACCCCTCCACTTT; CDR3: CSASLAGTPNSPLHF
size: few; J: TRBJ2-1; V: TRBV19; D: TRBD2; DNA: TGTGCCAGTAGTAGGCCGGGGACTAGCGGGAGGTTTCGGAATGAGCAGTTCTTC; CDR3: CASSRPGTSGRFRNEQFF
size: few; J: TRBJ1-1; V: TRBV29-1; D: .; DNA: TGCAGCGACCTACGGGGCCGCGCTGAAGCTTTCTTT; CDR3: CSDLRGRAEAFF
size: few; J: TRBJ2-3; V: TRBV10-3; D: TRBD2; DNA: TGTGCCATCAAGCGGGAACCAATGGGAGATACGCAGTATTTT; CDR3: CAIKREPMGDTQYF
size: .; J: TRBJ2-2; V: TRBV7-9; D: .; DNA: TGTGCCAGCAGCTTAGGGACAAGGAACACCGGGGAGCTGTTTTTT; CDR3: CASSLGTRNTGELFF
size: medium-sized; J: TRBJ2-1; V: TRBV6-5; D: .; DNA: TGTGCCAGCAGTTCCCCTGGCCGGGGGTCCTACAATGAGCAGTTCTTC; CDR3: CASSSPGRGSYNEQFF
size: .; J: TRBJ2-5; V: TRBV6-6; D: TRBD2; DNA: TGTGCCAGCAGTCGGGGGGTGAAAGGAGAGACCCAGTACTTC; CDR3: CASSRGVKGETQYF
size: .; J: TRBJ1-4; V: TRBV7-9; D: .; DNA: TGTGCCAGCAGCTTACTAAGGGGAGGCGAAAAACTGTTTTTT; CDR3: CASSLLRGGEKLFF
size: .; J: TRBJ2-1; V: TRBV6-5; D: TRBD1; DNA: TGTGCCAGCAGTTTCGGACAGGGGGCGCAGTTCTTC; CDR3: CASSFGQGAQFF
size: few; J: TRBJ2-5; V: TRBV19; D: TRBD2; DNA: TGTGCCAGTAGTAAGAGGCCTAGCGGGCGCCAAGAGACCCAGTACTTC; CDR3: CASSKRPSGRQETQYF
size: .; J: TRBJ2-7; V: TRBV19; D: .; DNA: TGTGCCACCCGGGACTCGAGCACCTACGAGCAGTACTTC; CDR3: CATRDSSTYEQYF
size: .; J: TRBJ2-1; V: TRBV5-6; D: .; DNA: TGTGCCAGCAGCGCAGCAGACAATGAGCAGTTCTTC; CDR3: CASSAADNEQFF